The 21 T cell receptor beta chains in this list originate from one sample, sequenced in a study of T cells in Graves' hyperthyroidism and ophthalmopathy. The investigators amplified TCR beta CDR3 regions from RNA transcripts. HTBI primers were employed in a first-round RT-PCR of the TCR CDR3. TCRdb reprocessed the multiplex PCR reads via MiXCR and lists one record per CDR3 protein. The repertoire holds some 210,000 distinct CDR3 sequences, with approximately 17% as singletons. The sequenced material came from blood. The receptors were gathered from a man aged 50-59 years with Graves' hyperthyroidism.

There are many counts of this clonotype. V is TRBV5-1 and J is TRBJ1-4, with 9 bases aligning to TRBD1. CDR3 size: 16 residues. V lost 0 bases and J lost 6; bases outside the gene matches: 6. The V gene's germline CDR1 is SGHRS and CDR2 YFSETQ. The CDR3 region has the DNA TGCGCCAGCAGCTTGGGGACAGGGGAGGGGTATGAAAAACTGTTTTTT. Encoded protein: CASSLGTGEGYEKLFF.

The CDR3 loop is CASSLAPQGQGEKLFF. For the CDR3, the DNA is TGCGCCAGCAGCTTGGCCCCACAGGGTCAAGGAGAAAAACTGTTTTTT. V usage is TRBV5-1 and J usage is TRBJ1-4; possibly TRBD1 for D (6 bases). CDR3 length equals 16 residues. Germline values: CDR1 SGHRS, CDR2 YFSETQ. The V and J ends lost 0 bases and 8 bases respectively, with 17 bases between them. Drawing the rest from reference TRBV5-1 and TRBJ1-4, the complete variable domain is KAGVTQTPRYLIKTRGQQVTLSCSPISGHRSVSWYQQTPGQGLQFLFEYFSETQRNKGNFPGRFSGRQFSNSRSEMNVSTLELGDSALYLCASSLAPQGQGEKLFFGSGTQLSVL.

The V and J genes are TRBV2 and TRBJ1-2; D gene uncertain. V was pared by 4 bases and J by 3 bases, with 6 bases between. CDR1 is SNHLY and CDR2 is FYNNEI in the germline V gene. The CDR3 contains 12 residues. The CDR3 here is CASSGTDYGYTF. In nucleotides, the CDR3 is TGTGCCAGCAGTGGCACAGACTATGGCTACACCTTC.

This clonotype was seen a few times. The chain employs TRBV12-3 or TRBV12-4 and TRBJ1-1; 7 bases match TRBD1. After removal of 1 base from V and 5 bases from J, the junction contained 4 bases not matched to a gene. The CDR3 loop spans 14 amino acids. The chain's CDR3 is CASSLGQGVTEAFF. The CDR3 DNA reads as TGTGCCAGCAGTTTAGGACAGGGTGTGACTGAAGCTTTCTTT.

In its sample, this clonotype was seen many times. The gene calls are TRBV11-3 and TRBJ2-1, with unresolved D. The germline gives CDR1 SGHNT, CDR2 YENEEA. Between the trimmed V and J ends, which lost 0 bases and 4 bases, there was a span of 13 bases. This CDR3 has 16 amino acids. This chain's CDR3 is CASSLDPPYSYNEQFF. The CDR3 region has the DNA TGTGCCAGCAGCTTAGATCCCCCCTATAGTTACAATGAGCAGTTCTTC.

This clonotype was seen repeatedly, ten times or more. This sequence joins TRBV6-1 and TRBJ2-1, with 9 bases aligning to TRBD2. Germline loops: CDR1 MNHNS, CDR2 SASEGT. The CDR3 is 15 amino acids. The V and J ends lost 6 bases and 3 bases, in that order; junction bases with no gene match: 6. The CDR3 region has the DNA TGTGCCAGCAGCCTAGCGGGGAACGTCTACAATGAGCAGTTCTTC. Amino acid sequence: CASSLAGNVYNEQFF.

This clonotype has at least ten counts. The CDR3 here is CASSPGTGDYNEQFF. Written as DNA, the CDR3 is TGTGCCAGCAGCCCTGGGACAGGGGACTACAATGAGCAGTTCTTC. V is TRBV11-2 and J is TRBJ2-1, with 10 bases fitting TRBD1. This CDR3 contains 15 residues. V trimming: 5 bases; J trimming: 3 bases; junction bases outside the gene matches: 4. Germline V gene sequence: CDR1 SGHAT, CDR2 FQNNGV.

This clonotype was recorded a few times. The J gene is TRBJ2-2, the V gene TRBV6-1; D not resolved. Trimming took 1 base from V and 7 from J, leaving 10 bases between them. Germline CDR1 and CDR2: MNHNS and SASEGT. The CDR3 covers 14 residues. The CDR3 bases are TGTGCCAGCAGTGAAGAACCTTGGGGCGGGGAGCTGTTTTTT. This encodes CASSEEPWGGELFF.

This clonotype appeared many times. The CDR3 is CASSASGRNTGELFF. The CDR3 region has the DNA TGCGCCAGCAGCGCTAGCGGGAGGAACACCGGGGAGCTGTTTTTT. The rearrangement links TRBV5-1 to TRBJ2-2; 10 bases map to TRBD2. CDR3 length: 15 amino acids. The germline V gene has CDR1 SGHRS and CDR2 YFSETQ. J was trimmed by 1 base and V by 4 bases; bases with no gene match: 1.

V is TRBV6-1 and J is TRBJ1-4; no clear D gene. Trimming pared 6 bases from V and 5 bases from J, leaving 13 bases between. Germline CDR1 reads MNHNS; CDR2 reads SASEGT. The CDR3 has 14 amino acids. CDR3 amino acids: CASSIRGENEKLFF. As DNA, the CDR3 is TGTGCCAGCAGCATCCGGGGTGAGAATGAAAAACTGTTTTTT.

Of note for this clonotype: Sequence at one end of the junction differs from germline and may be a read error. V usage is TRBV5-1 and J usage is TRBJ2-1, with 8 bases fitting TRBD2. Germline V gene lookup returns CDR1 SGHRS and CDR2 YFSETQ. The CDR3 is 15 residues long. DNA of the CDR3: TGCGCCAGCAGATTTAGCGGGACCCCCTACAATGGGCAGTTCTTC. Protein: CASRFSGTPYNGQFF.

The rearrangement uses TRBV24-1 and TRBJ2-7; tentative D call: TRBD2 (5 bases). The CDR3 loop spans 13 amino acids. Trimming took 3 bases from V and 4 from J, leaving 9 bases between them. Germline CDR1 and CDR2: KGHDR and SFDVKD. This chain's CDR3 is CATSDPRTYEQYF. The CDR3 DNA follows: TGTGCCACCAGTGATCCCCGGACTTACGAGCAGTACTTC.

The genes are TRBV7-9 and TRBJ1-2; D might be TRBD1 (6 bases). V shed 2 bases and J shed 3 bases, with 13 bases lying between them. The CDR3 contains 15 residues. The V gene's germline CDR1 is SEHNR and CDR2 FQNEAQ (reference sequence). CDR3: CASSLWGQGDYGYTF. As DNA, the CDR3 is TGTGCCAGCAGCTTATGGGGGCAAGGAGACTATGGCTACACCTTC.

Comment on this clonotype: At one end, the junction sequence differs from germline, possibly due to a read error. This rearrangement joins TRBV18 to TRBJ2-7; no reliable D call. Germline V gene lookup returns CDR1 KGHSH and CDR2 LQKENI. The length of the CDR3 is 14 residues. CDR3 sequence: CASSPRVNPYKQYF. For the CDR3, the DNA is TGTGCCAGCTCACCACGGGTCAATCCCTACAAGCAGTACTTC.

This clonotype was counted ten times or more. The chain combines TRBV27 with TRBJ2-1, with 14 positions matching TRBD2. J gave up 6 bases and V 10 bases, and 8 bases lay outside the gene matches. The length of the CDR3 is 15 residues. The germline CDR1 and CDR2 sequences are MNHEY and SMNVEV (reference sequence). Written as DNA, the CDR3 is TGTGCCACCAGACTAGCGGGAGGGCCGTTCAATGAGCAGTTCTTC. As protein: CATRLAGGPFNEQFF.

A few counts support this clonotype. The chain employs TRBV20-1 and TRBJ2-1; 7 bases are a match to TRBD1. CDR3 length equals 12 residues. Germline V lookup: CDR1 DFQATT, CDR2 SNEGSKA (reference sequence). V was pared by 5 bases and J by 8 bases, with 6 bases of the junction left unmatched. This chain's CDR3 is CSAGRGHHEQFF. CDR3 sequence (DNA): TGCAGTGCTGGTAGGGGGCATCATGAGCAGTTCTTC.

This chain links TRBV11-2 with TRBJ2-1; D might be TRBD2 (5 bases). There are 15 residues in the CDR3. The germline CDR1 and CDR2 sequences are SGHAT and FQNNGV. Trimming removed 0 bases from V and 8 bases from J, with 14 bases in between. The CDR3 DNA sequence: TGTGCCAGCAGCTTAGAGGTCTCGCCCGGGGATGAGCAGTTCTTC. It codes for CASSLEVSPGDEQFF.

In this sample, this clonotype turned up many times. Mismatch with germline at one junction end may stem from a read error. V is TRBV9 and J is TRBJ2-1; 11 nucleotides line up with TRBD2. Looked up from germline, CDR1 is SGDLS and CDR2 is YYNGEE. CDR3 length equals 15 residues. The CDR3 DNA reads TGCGCCAGCAGCGTGGGACTAGCGGACTACAATGAGCAGTTCTTC. Residues: CASSVGLADYNEQFF.

In its sample, this clonotype was seen many times. The chain uses TRBV6-1 and TRBJ2-7, with TRBD2 matching 13 bases. Germline V gene data show CDR1 as MNHNS and CDR2 as SASEGT. V dropped 6 bases and J dropped 6; count of bases not matched to a gene: 8. This CDR3 comprises 15 residues. CDR3 sequence: CASSGWTSGSLEQYF. In DNA form, the CDR3 reads TGTGCCAGCAGCGGATGGACTAGCGGGAGTCTCGAGCAGTACTTC.

Ten or more counts support this clonotype. The gene calls are TRBV2 and TRBJ2-1; D not certain. CDR3 length: 14 residues. The ends were cut back, 7 bases at V and 1 base at J, with 11 bases in the middle. Per germline, CDR1 SNHLY and CDR2 FYNNEI. The CDR3 sequence is CASTVLGSYNEQFF. The CDR3 DNA reads TGTGCCAGCACTGTTCTGGGGTCCTACAATGAGCAGTTCTTC.

This clonotype occurred a few times. A much larger clone differs by one base, so this may be a read error. The chain combines TRBV2 with TRBJ2-7; D is tentatively TRBD1 or TRBD2 (5 bases each). The CDR3 spans 14 residues. The germline V gene has CDR1 SNHLY and CDR2 FYNNEI. V lost 8 bases to trimming and J lost 1 base, with 15 bases between them. DNA of the CDR3: TGTGCCAGCGGGGGTCAGGGACCTTCCTACGAGCAGTACTTC. Its translation: CASGGQGPSYEQYF.